This TCR beta chain was recorded in a study of regulatory T cells in long-lasting Graves disease. The CDR3 has 15 residues. The germline CDR1 and CDR2 sequences are SGHRS and YFSETQ. V dropped 5 bases and J dropped 1; count of bases not matched to a gene: 7. Study-wide results and caveats: Whereas 966 public clonotypes were shared by new patients, persistent patients shared more, at around 2,700.

The table lists this clonotype with a few counts. Its antigen is unknown. Time point denoted: persistent/refractory GD, antithyroid drugs over 5 years with positive TRAb. PBMC-extracted RNA yielded the TCR library. Guidelines of the American Thyroid Association were used to diagnose Graves' disease. HTBI primers from iRepertoire and Arm-PCR of CDR3 regions yielded the TCR beta libraries. TCRdb re-called the multiplex PCR reads through MiXCR, storing one row per CDR3 protein. The data hold over 300,000 distinct CDR3 sequences, with about 20% observed a single time. The sequence was collected from a female donor with Graves disease. V usage is TRBV5-1 and J usage is TRBJ2-5; the match to TRBD1 covers 8 bases. The sample here was peripheral blood mononuclear cells (PBMCs), taken when the disease was refractory, from a patient treated with antithyroid drugs. CDR3 bases: TGCGCCAGCAGTCCTTATACAGGGGGCCAAGAGACCCAGTACTTC. Its protein is CASSPYTGGQETQYF.